The rows below give T cell receptor beta chains drawn from one sample of a study of Ad26.COV2.S vaccination and SARS-CoV-2 variants. The protocol was immunoSEQ multiplex PCR, while the TCRdb copy is restricted to in-frame clones and leaves out a portion. The sample lists 360,000 or so clones; roughly 84% were seen once. Here the sequenced sample was peripheral blood, taken in a trial of Ad26.COV2.S vaccine versus placebo. The receptors come from a person between 18 and 65 years old who received the Ad26.COV2.S COVID-19 vaccine or a placebo. Each CDR3 is given with its conserved first and last residue. Fields, in order: CDR3 protein, CDR3 DNA, D gene, J gene, clone size, V gene. The D gene is left open where the match is weak. A clone size is listed for some rows: how often the clone was seen (once, few, many), or a class if it is expanded.

CASSQDLRMETQYF | TGCGCCAGCAGCCAAGATTTGCGGATGGAGACCCAGTACTTC | . | TRBJ2-5 | . | TRBV4-3
CASGLGGRSYEQYF | TGTGCTAGTGGCTTAGGGGGGCGATCCTACGAGCAGTACTTC | . | TRBJ2-7 | . | TRBV12-5
CASSTTVYGYTF | TGTGCCAGCAGCACGACAGTCTATGGCTACACCTTC | . | TRBJ1-2 | . | TRBV7-2
CASSYFSRGGLKAFF | TGTGCCAGCAGTTACTTCTCCCGGGGGGGCCTGAAAGCTTTCTTT | . | TRBJ1-1 | . | TRBV6-2/TRBV6-3
CASGVGGKVADTQYF | TGTGCCAGCGGCGTCGGGGGGAAGGTCGCAGATACGCAGTATTTT | TRBD2 | TRBJ2-3 | . | TRBV7-9
CASSRTGFSGNTIYF | TGTGCCAGCAGCCGTACAGGGTTCTCTGGAAACACCATATATTTT | . | TRBJ1-3 | . | TRBV7-8
CASSPGGGEQYF | TGTGCCAGCAGCCCAGGGGGCGGTGAGCAGTACTTC | TRBD1 | TRBJ2-7 | . | TRBV6-5
CASQGSSYNEQFF | TGTGCCAGCCAAGGAAGCTCCTACAATGAGCAGTTCTTC | . | TRBJ2-1 | few | TRBV7-9
CAWSVQALSNQPQHF | TGTGCCTGGAGCGTACAGGCTTTAAGCAATCAGCCCCAGCATTTT | . | TRBJ1-5 | . | TRBV30
CASNLGQTYSGNTIYF | TGTGCCAGCAACTTAGGACAGACCTACTCTGGAAACACCATATATTTT | . | TRBJ1-3 | . | TRBV11-2
CASSKTRTANYGYTF | TGTGCCAGCAGTAAGACCCGAACCGCCAACTATGGCTACACCTTC | . | TRBJ1-2 | once | TRBV6-5
CASSLDPGETGELFF | TGTGCCAGCAGCTTAGATCCAGGGGAGACCGGGGAGCTGTTTTTT | . | TRBJ2-2 | . | TRBV11-2
CASSARQGAIGELFF | TGTGCCAGCAGCGCGAGGCAGGGGGCGATTGGGGAGCTGTTTTTT | TRBD1 | TRBJ2-2 | . | TRBV7-2
CASSISRVDSPLHF | TGTGCCAGTAGTATTTCCAGAGTTGATTCACCCCTCCACTTT | . | TRBJ1-6 | . | TRBV19
CASSQGSGELFF | TGTGCCAGCAGTCAGGGTTCCGGGGAGCTGTTTTTT | . | TRBJ2-2 | . | TRBV6-5
CASSSRVRTGESTDTQYF | TGTGCCAGCAGCTCTCGTGTTAGGACAGGGGAAAGCACAGATACGCAGTATTTT | TRBD1 | TRBJ2-3 | . | TRBV9
CASSEEGFSTEAFF | TGTGCCAGCAGTGAAGAGGGGTTCAGCACTGAAGCTTTCTTT | . | TRBJ1-1 | . | TRBV6-4
CASSISGGPTTNTGELFF | TGTGCCAGCAGCATTAGCGGGGGGCCCACTACGAACACCGGGGAGCTGTTTTTT | TRBD2 | TRBJ2-2 | . | TRBV5-6
CAISEEQGGFSPLHF | TGTGCCATCAGTGAGGAACAGGGGGGATTTTCACCCCTCCACTTT | TRBD1 | TRBJ1-6 | . | TRBV10-3
CASSGRGETQYF | TGTGCCAGCAGTGGCAGGGGGGAGACCCAGTACTTC | TRBD1 | TRBJ2-5 | . | TRBV5-6
CASSLFRGMNTEAFF | TGCGCCAGCAGCTTGTTCAGGGGGATGAACACTGAAGCTTTCTTT | TRBD1 | TRBJ1-1 | . | TRBV5-1
CASSTTGSYEQYF | TGTGCCAGTAGTACTACCGGGTCCTACGAGCAGTACTTC | . | TRBJ2-7 | . | TRBV19
CASSLTGLQGYTF | TGCGCCAGCAGCTTGACAGGGCTTCAGGGCTACACCTTC | . | TRBJ1-2 | . | TRBV5-1
CASSAGAQGNEQFF | TGTGCCAGCAGCGCAGGAGCCCAAGGAAATGAGCAGTTCTTC | . | TRBJ2-1 | . | TRBV6-2/TRBV6-3
CASSPGDTNTGELFF | TGTGCCAGCTCACCTGGAGACACCAACACCGGGGAGCTGTTTTTT | . | TRBJ2-2 | . | TRBV18
CASSFLNQPQHF | TGTGCCAGCAGTTTTTTGAATCAGCCCCAGCATTTT | . | TRBJ1-5 | . | TRBV27
CASSQPPGQGNDEQFF | TGTGCCAGCAGTCAACCACCGGGACAGGGGAACGATGAGCAGTTCTTC | TRBD1 | TRBJ2-1 | . | TRBV6-2/TRBV6-3
CASSLEGEGRPAFF | TGCGCCAGCAGCTTGGAAGGGGAGGGTCGGCCAGCTTTCTTT | . | TRBJ1-1 | medium-sized | TRBV5-1
CAWSVLGLAGYNEQFF | TGTGCCTGGAGTGTATTGGGACTAGCGGGGTACAATGAGCAGTTCTTC | TRBD2 | TRBJ2-1 | . | TRBV30
CASSPPNIYGYTF | TGTGCCAGCTCACCACCGAATATCTATGGCTACACCTTC | . | TRBJ1-2 | . | TRBV18
CAWSIRDRVLYGYTF | TGTGCCTGGAGTATCCGGGACAGGGTACTCTATGGCTACACCTTC | TRBD1 | TRBJ1-2 | . | TRBV30
CASSLLPGQNTEAFF | TGCGCCAGCAGCCTACTTCCCGGACAGAACACTGAAGCTTTCTTT | . | TRBJ1-1 | . | TRBV4-1
CASSHGLAGGGADTQYF | TGTGCCAGCAGCCACGGACTAGCGGGGGGAGGGGCAGATACGCAGTATTTT | TRBD2 | TRBJ2-3 | . | TRBV5-6
CASSENRGLQETQYF | TGTGCCAGCAGTGAAAACAGGGGGCTCCAAGAGACCCAGTACTTC | TRBD1 | TRBJ2-5 | . | TRBV6-1
CASSEVRGGTGELFF | TGTGCCAGCAGTGAAGTACGGGGTGGCACCGGGGAGCTGTTTTTT | . | TRBJ2-2 | . | TRBV6-1
CASSLSVDGNTIYF | TGTGCCAGCAGCTTAAGCGTGGACGGAAACACCATATATTTT | . | TRBJ1-3 | . | TRBV7-9
CASSQRLQETQYF | TGTGCCAGCAGCCAGAGGCTCCAAGAGACCCAGTACTTC | . | TRBJ2-5 | . | TRBV3-1/TRBV3-2
CASSGRQDLSYNEQFF | TGTGCCAGCAGCGGGAGGCAGGACCTCTCCTACAATGAGCAGTTCTTC | . | TRBJ2-1 | . | TRBV9
CASSQGTSTF | TGTGCCAGCAGTCAAGGGACGTCTACCTTC | . | TRBJ1-2 | . | TRBV12-3/TRBV12-4
CASSDRDRFISF | TGTGCCAGCAGCGATAGGGACAGGTTCATATCCTTC | TRBD1 | TRBJ1-2 | . | TRBV9
CASSQDGLMGYGYTF | TGTGCCAGCAGCCAAGATGGTCTTATGGGATATGGCTACACCTTC | . | TRBJ1-2 | once | TRBV3-1/TRBV3-2
CAWSVGGHTYEQYF | TGTGCCTGGAGTGTAGGGGGACACACCTACGAGCAGTACTTC | . | TRBJ2-7 | . | TRBV30
CASATGPSRDTQYF | TGTGCCAGCGCCACAGGGCCCTCCCGAGATACGCAGTATTTT | . | TRBJ2-3 | . | TRBV2
CASSPQVEQGRSSEQYF | TGTGCCAGCTCACCACAGGTTGAGCAGGGCAGGTCGAGCGAGCAGTACTTC | . | TRBJ2-7 | . | TRBV18
CASSLGGAGADTQYF | TGTGCCAGCAGCTTAGGAGGGGCGGGCGCAGATACGCAGTATTTT | . | TRBJ2-3 | . | TRBV11-3
CASSITGKTNTEAFF | TGTGCCAGTAGTATCACAGGGAAAACGAACACTGAAGCTTTCTTT | . | TRBJ1-1 | . | TRBV19
CASSVEGDPQETQYF | TGTGCCAGCAGCGTAGAAGGGGATCCCCAAGAGACCCAGTACTTC | . | TRBJ2-5 | . | TRBV9
CASSVDPTDTQYF | TGTGCCAGCAGCGTAGATCCCACAGATACGCAGTATTTT | . | TRBJ2-3 | . | TRBV9
CASSLRTEYSNYGYTF | TGTGCCAGCAGTTTGAGGACCGAGTACTCTAACTATGGCTACACCTTC | . | TRBJ1-2 | . | TRBV9
CASSQPSTGVWINIQYF | TGTGCCAGCAGCCAGCCCTCGACAGGGGTTTGGATTAACATTCAGTACTTC | TRBD1 | TRBJ2-4 | . | TRBV4-2
CASSLTAENTEAFF | TGTGCCAGCAGCTTGACAGCCGAGAACACTGAAGCTTTCTTT | . | TRBJ1-1 | . | TRBV7-9
CASRGDQPGNTIYF | TGTGCCAGCAGAGGGGACCAACCTGGAAACACCATATATTTT | . | TRBJ1-3 | . | TRBV27
CASSALGAPLHF | TGTGCCAGCAGTGCGCTAGGAGCACCCCTCCACTTT | . | TRBJ1-6 | . | TRBV27
CASSQDLTTDTQYF | TGCGCCAGCAGCCAAGATTTAACGACAGATACGCAGTATTTT | . | TRBJ2-3 | . | TRBV4-1
CASSLSSDSPLHF | TGTGCCAGCAGCTTATCCAGCGATTCACCCCTCCACTTT | . | TRBJ1-6 | . | TRBV7-2
CAWSPAYEQYF | TGTGCCTGGAGTCCGGCCTACGAGCAGTACTTC | . | TRBJ2-7 | . | TRBV30
CAKGGTDSNQPQHF | TGTGCCAAAGGGGGGACAGATAGCAATCAGCCCCAGCATTTT | TRBD1 | TRBJ1-5 | . | TRBV2
CASRTDEETQYF | TGTGCCAGCAGGACAGACGAAGAGACCCAGTACTTC | . | TRBJ2-5 | few | TRBV5-5
CATRGRYGYTF | TGTGCCACTCGAGGGAGATATGGCTACACCTTC | . | TRBJ1-2 | . | TRBV6-5
CAISESSGARSDTQYF | TGTGCCATCAGTGAGTCTTCGGGGGCAAGGAGCGATACGCAGTATTTT | . | TRBJ2-3 | . | TRBV10-3